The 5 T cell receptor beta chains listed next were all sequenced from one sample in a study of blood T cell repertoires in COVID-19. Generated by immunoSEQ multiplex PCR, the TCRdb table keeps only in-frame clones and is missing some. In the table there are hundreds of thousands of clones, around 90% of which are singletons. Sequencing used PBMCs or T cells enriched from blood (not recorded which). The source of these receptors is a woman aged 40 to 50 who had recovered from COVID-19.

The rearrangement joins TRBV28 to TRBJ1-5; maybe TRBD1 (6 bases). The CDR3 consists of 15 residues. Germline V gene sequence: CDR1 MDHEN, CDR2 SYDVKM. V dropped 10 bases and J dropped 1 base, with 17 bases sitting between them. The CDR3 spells CAITRGTASNQPQHF. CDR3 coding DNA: TGTGCCATCACGAGGGGGACCGCGAGCAATCAGCCCCAGCATTTT.

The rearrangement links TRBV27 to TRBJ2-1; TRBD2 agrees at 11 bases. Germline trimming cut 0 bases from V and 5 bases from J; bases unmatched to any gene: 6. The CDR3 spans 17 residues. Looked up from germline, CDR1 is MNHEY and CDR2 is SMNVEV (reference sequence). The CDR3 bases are TGTGCCAGCAGTTTATCAACGGGACTAGCGGCTAACAATGAGCAGTTCTTC. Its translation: CASSLSTGLAANNEQFF.

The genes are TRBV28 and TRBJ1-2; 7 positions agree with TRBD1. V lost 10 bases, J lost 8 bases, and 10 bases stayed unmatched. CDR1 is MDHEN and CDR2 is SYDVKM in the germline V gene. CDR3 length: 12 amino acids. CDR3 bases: TGTGCCACCGGACAGGAGGGGGAGGGCTACACCTTC. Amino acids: CATGQEGEGYTF.

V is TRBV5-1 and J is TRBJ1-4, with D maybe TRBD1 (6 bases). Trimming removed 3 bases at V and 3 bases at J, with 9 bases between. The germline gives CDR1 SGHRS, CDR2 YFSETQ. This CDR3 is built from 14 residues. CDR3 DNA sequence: TGCGCCAGCAGCTCCGGGACATCTAATGAAAAACTGTTTTTT. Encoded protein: CASSSGTSNEKLFF.

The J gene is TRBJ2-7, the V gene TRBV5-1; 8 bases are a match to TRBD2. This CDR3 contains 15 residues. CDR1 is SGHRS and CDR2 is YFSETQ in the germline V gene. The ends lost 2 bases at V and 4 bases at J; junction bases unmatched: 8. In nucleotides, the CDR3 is TGCGCCAGCAGCTTTCTGGCGGGGGGAACGTACGAGCAGTACTTC. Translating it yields CASSFLAGGTYEQYF.